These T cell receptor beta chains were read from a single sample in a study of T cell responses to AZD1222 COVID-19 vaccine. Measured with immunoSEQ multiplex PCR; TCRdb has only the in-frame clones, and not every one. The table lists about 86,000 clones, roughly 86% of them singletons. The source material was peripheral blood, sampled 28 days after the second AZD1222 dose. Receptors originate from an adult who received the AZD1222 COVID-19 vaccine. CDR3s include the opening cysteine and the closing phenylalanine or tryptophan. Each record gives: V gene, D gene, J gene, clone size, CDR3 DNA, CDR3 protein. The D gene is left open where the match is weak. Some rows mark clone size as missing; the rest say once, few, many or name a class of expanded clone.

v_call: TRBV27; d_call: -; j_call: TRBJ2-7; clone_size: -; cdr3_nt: TGTGCCAGCAGTTTAGAGGGCGAGGGGAGCTACGAGCAGTACTTC; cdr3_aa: CASSLEGEGSYEQYF
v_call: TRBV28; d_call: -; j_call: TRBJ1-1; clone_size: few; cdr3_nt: TGTGCCAGCAGTTCGCCCAGGGTGATGAACACTGAAGCTTTCTTT; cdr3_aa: CASSSPRVMNTEAFF
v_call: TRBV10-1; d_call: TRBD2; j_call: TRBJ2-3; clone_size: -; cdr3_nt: TGCGCCAGCAGTGACGGTGCGGGAGGTCAAAGTACGCAGTATTTT; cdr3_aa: CASSDGAGGQSTQYF
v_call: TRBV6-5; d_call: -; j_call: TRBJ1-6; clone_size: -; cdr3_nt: TGTGCCAGCATGGACAGCTTCAATTCACCCCTCCACTTT; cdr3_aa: CASMDSFNSPLHF
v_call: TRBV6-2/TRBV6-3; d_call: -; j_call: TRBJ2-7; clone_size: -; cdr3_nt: TGTGCCAGCAGTTTCTCAGGACAGCTCGACGAGCAGTACTTC; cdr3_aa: CASSFSGQLDEQYF
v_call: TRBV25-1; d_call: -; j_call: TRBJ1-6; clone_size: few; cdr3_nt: TGTGCCAGCAGTGCATCCGGACAAAGCTATAATTCACCCCTCCACTTT; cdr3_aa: CASSASGQSYNSPLHF
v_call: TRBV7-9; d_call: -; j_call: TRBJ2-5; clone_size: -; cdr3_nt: TGTGCCAGCAGCTTTTTAGGGCCCCCTGAGACCCAGTACTTC; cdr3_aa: CASSFLGPPETQYF
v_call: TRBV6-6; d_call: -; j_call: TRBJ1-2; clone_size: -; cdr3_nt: TGTGCCAGCACCGGAGGGTACGGCTATGGCTACACCTTC; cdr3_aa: CASTGGYGYGYTF
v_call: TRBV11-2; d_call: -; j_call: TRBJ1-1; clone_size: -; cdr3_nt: TGTGCCAGCAGCTTAGTTTCAGGGGCAAACACTGAAGCTTTCTTT; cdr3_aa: CASSLVSGANTEAFF
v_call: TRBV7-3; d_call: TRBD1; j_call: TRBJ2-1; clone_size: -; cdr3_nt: TGTGCCAGCAGCTTAATCGACAGGGGAAACTACAATGAGCAGTTCTTC; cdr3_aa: CASSLIDRGNYNEQFF
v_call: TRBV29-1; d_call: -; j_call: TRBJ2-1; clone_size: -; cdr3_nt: TGCAGCGTTGTAGGCCGGGAAGGAGAGATCTTC; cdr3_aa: CSVVGREGEIF
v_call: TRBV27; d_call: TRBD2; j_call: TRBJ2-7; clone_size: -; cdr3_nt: TGTGCCAGCAGTTTGTACGGGAGGGCGGGAGAGCAGTACTTC; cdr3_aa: CASSLYGRAGEQYF
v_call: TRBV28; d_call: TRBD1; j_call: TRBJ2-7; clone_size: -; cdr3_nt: TGTGCCATCGCCCCTTCGACAGGGGCCTCCTACGAGCAGTACTTC; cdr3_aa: CAIAPSTGASYEQYF
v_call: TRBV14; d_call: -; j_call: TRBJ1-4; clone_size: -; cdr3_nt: TGTGCCAGCAGCTACTCCCCGGGGGGCGAAGAAAAACTGTTTTTT; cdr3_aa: CASSYSPGGEEKLFF
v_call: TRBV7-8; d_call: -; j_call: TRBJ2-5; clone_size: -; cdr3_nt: TGTGCCAGCAGCTTAGGACATGTGGGCCAGACCCAGTACTTC; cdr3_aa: CASSLGHVGQTQYF
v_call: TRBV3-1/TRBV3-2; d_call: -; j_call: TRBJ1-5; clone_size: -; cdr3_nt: TGTGCCAGCAGCCAAGACAGTTACCAGCCCCAGCATTTT; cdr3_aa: CASSQDSYQPQHF
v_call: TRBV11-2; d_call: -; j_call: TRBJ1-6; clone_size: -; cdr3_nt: TGTGCCAGCACCCCCGACAGGATAAATTCACCCCTCCACTTT; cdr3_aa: CASTPDRINSPLHF
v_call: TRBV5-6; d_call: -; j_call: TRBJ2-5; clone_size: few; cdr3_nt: TGTGCCAGCAGCTTTGTTCGGGCTGAGACCCAGTACTTC; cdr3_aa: CASSFVRAETQYF
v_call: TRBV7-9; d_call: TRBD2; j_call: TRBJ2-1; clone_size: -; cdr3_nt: TGTGCCAGCAGCTCGAAGACTAGCGGGGAAAACAATGAGCAGTTCTTC; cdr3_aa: CASSSKTSGENNEQFF
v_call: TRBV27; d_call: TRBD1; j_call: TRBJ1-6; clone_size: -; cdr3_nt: TGTGCCAGCAGTTTAGCGGGACAGGGTGGGAATTCACCCCTCCACTTT; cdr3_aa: CASSLAGQGGNSPLHF
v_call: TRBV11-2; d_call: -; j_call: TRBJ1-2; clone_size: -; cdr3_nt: TGTGCCAGCAGCTCCACATCGGACTCAAAAAGGGGCTACACCTTC; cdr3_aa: CASSSTSDSKRGYTF
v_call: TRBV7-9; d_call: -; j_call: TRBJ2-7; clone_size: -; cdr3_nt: TGTGCCAGCGGGGAAGACGGCCTTAGGGAGCAGTACTTC; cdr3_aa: CASGEDGLREQYF
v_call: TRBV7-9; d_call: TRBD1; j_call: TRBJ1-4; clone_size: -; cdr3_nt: TGTGCCAGCAGCCTCGACAGGGAGGGGCATGAAAAACTGTTTTTT; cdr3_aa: CASSLDREGHEKLFF
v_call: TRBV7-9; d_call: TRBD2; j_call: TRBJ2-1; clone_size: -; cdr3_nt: TGTGCCAGCAGCACTGCCGGGACTAGCATTCACAATGAGCAGTTCTTC; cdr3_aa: CASSTAGTSIHNEQFF
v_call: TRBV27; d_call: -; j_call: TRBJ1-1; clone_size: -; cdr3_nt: TGTGCCAGCAGCTTAATGAGGGGTGGCACTGAAGCTTTCTTT; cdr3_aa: CASSLMRGGTEAFF
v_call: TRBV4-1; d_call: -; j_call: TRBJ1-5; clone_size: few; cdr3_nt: TGCGCCAGCAGCCAGTCACAAGGGAATCAGCCCCAGCATTTT; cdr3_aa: CASSQSQGNQPQHF
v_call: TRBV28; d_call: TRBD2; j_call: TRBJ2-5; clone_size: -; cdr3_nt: TGTGCCAGCAGGTACACTAGCGTGGAGACCCAGTACTTC; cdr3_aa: CASRYTSVETQYF
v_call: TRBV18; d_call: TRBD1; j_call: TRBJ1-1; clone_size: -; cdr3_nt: TGTGCCAGCTCACTCGGACAGGGAAGCACTGAAGCTTTCTTT; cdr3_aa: CASSLGQGSTEAFF
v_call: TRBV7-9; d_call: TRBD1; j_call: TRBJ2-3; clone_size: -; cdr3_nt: TGTGCCAGCAGCTCCCGGGACAGTCCGCTGGCAGATACGCAGTATTTT; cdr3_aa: CASSSRDSPLADTQYF
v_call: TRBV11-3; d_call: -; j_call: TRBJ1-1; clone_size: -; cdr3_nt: TGTGCCAGCAGCTTGTCCGTGAACACTGAAGCTTTCTTT; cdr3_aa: CASSLSVNTEAFF
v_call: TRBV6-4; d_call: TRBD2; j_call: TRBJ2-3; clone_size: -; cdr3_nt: TGTGCCAGTGCTCCGGGACTAGCGGGAACAGATACGCAGTATTTT; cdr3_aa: CASAPGLAGTDTQYF
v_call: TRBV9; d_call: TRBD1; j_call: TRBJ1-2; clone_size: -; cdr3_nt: TGTGCCAGCAGCACATGGACAGGGCCATCCTATGGCTACACCTTC; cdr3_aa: CASSTWTGPSYGYTF
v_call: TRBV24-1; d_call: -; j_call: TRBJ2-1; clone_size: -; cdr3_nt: TGTGCCACCAGTGATTTGCAGTCTTTCTCCTACAATGAGCAGTTCTTC; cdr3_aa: CATSDLQSFSYNEQFF
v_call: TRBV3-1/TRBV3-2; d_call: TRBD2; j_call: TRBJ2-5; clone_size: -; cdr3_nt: TGTGCCAGCAGGGGGAGCGGGAGGGAGAAGACCCAGTACTTC; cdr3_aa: CASRGSGREKTQYF
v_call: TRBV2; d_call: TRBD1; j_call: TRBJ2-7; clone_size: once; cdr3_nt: TGTGCCAGCAGTGGACAGGGCCTTTACGAGCAGTACTTC; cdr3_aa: CASSGQGLYEQYF
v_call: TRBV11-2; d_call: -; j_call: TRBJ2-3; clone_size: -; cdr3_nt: TGTGCCAGCAGCCACCCCCAGCGGAGACGAGGCACAGATACGCAGTATTTT; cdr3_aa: CASSHPQRRRGTDTQYF
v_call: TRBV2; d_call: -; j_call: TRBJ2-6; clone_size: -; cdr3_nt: TGTGCCGGCCGGTCCTCTGGGGCCAACGTCCTGACTTTC; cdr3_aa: CAGRSSGANVLTF
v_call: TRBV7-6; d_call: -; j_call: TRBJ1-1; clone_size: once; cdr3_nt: TGTGCCAGCAGCTTATCGCCTGCGAACACTGAAGCTTTCTTT; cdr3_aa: CASSLSPANTEAFF
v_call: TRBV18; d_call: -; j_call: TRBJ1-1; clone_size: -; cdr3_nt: TGTGCCAGCTCAACGGGACCGCACACTGAAGCTTTCTTT; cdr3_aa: CASSTGPHTEAFF
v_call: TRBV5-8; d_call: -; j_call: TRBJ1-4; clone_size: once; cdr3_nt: TGTGCCAGCAGCTTGTTCCCCAGCGGGTTGGCGCATGGTAATGAAAAACTGTTTTTT; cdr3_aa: CASSLFPSGLAHGNEKLFF
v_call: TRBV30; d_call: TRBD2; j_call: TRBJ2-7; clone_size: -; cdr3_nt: TGTGCCTGTAAACCGGGACTAGCGGGATTTGGGGCCTACGAGCAGTACTTC; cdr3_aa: CACKPGLAGFGAYEQYF
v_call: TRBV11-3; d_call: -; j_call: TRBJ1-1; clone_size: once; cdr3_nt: TGTGCCAGCAGCTTAGGCACGAACACTGAAGCTTTCTTT; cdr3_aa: CASSLGTNTEAFF
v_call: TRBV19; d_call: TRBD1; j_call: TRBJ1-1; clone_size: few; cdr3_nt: TGTGCCAGTGCCCGAGACAGGGGAGGCACTGAAGCTTTCTTT; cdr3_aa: CASARDRGGTEAFF
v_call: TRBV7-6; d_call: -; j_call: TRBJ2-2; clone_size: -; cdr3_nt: TGTGCCAGCAGCTTAGCGGTAGGGTTTACCGGGGAGCTGTTTTTT; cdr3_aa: CASSLAVGFTGELFF
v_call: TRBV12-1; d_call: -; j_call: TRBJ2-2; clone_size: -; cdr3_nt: TGTGCCAGCAGCTTTCACCGCTACACCGGGGAGCTGTTTTTT; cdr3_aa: CASSFHRYTGELFF
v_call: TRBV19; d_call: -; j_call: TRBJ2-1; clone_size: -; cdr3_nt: TGTGCCAGTAGTATTTATCCGAGAGGGGGTGAGCAGTTCTTC; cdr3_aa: CASSIYPRGGEQFF
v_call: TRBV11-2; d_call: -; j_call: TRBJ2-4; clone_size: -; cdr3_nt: TGTGCCAGCAGCTCAAAGGTCACGGGAGTGAGGACCAAAAACATTCAGTACTTC; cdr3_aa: CASSSKVTGVRTKNIQYF
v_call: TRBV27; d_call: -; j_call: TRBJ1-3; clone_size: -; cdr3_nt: TGTGCCAGCAGTTCCACAGGGACCCCCGGTGACACCATATATTTT; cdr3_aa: CASSSTGTPGDTIYF
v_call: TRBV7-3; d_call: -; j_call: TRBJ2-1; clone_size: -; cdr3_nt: TGTGCCAGCAGCTTGGGAGTAAATGAGCAGTTCTTC; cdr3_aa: CASSLGVNEQFF
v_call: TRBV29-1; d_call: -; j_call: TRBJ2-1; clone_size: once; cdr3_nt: TGCAGCGTTGATCCGGGCAGCGTCAATGAGCAGTTCTTC; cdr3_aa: CSVDPGSVNEQFF
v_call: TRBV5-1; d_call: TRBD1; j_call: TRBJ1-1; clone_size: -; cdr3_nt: TGCGCCAGCAGCTTGGGAGGGGGCGGGACTGAAGCTTTCTTT; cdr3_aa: CASSLGGGGTEAFF